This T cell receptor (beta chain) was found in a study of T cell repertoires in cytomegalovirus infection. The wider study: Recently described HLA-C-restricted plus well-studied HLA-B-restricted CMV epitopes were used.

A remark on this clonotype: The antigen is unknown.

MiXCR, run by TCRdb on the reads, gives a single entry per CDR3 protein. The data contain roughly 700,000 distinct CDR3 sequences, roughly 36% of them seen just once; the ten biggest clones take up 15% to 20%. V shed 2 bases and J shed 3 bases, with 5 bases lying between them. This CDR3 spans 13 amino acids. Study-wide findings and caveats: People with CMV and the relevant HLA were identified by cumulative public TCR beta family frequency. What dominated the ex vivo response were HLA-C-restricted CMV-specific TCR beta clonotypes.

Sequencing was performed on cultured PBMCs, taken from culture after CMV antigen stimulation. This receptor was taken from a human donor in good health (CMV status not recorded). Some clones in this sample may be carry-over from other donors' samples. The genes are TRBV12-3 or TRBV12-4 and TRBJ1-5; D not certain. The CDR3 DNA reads TGTGCCAGCAGTTTAAAGAACAATCAGCCCCAGCATTTT. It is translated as CASSLKNNQPQHF.